This T cell receptor beta chain was retrieved from a study of OX40 agonist ivuxolimab in advanced cancers. This CDR3 spans 15 amino acids. Looked up from germline, CDR1 is LNHNV and CDR2 is YYDKDF (reference sequence). V lost 0 bases, J lost 4 bases, and 11 bases lay in between. Clones were read by immunoSEQ multiplex PCR, and TCRdb kept only the in-frame ones, dropping some. The sample has roughly 89,000 clones; 85% to 90% are singletons. Sequencing used CD4+ or CD8+ T cells sorted from blood, obtained in a trial of the OX40 agonist ivuxolimab. The TCR originated in an adult with an advanced solid tumor such as melanoma, head and neck, liver or kidney cancer. The V and J genes are TRBV15 and TRBJ2-3, with D perhaps matching TRBD1 (5 bases). CDR3 sequence (DNA): TGTGCCACCAGCAGAGACAGGGCTACGGCAGATACGCAGTATTTT. Residues: CATSRDRATADTQYF.